This T cell receptor beta chain is from a study of blood T cells in healthy people across ages. It was with a sample-barcoded 5' primer and a J-beta primer mix that a second PCR of roughly 7 to 12 cycles was run. Every sample returned 2.5 million or more CDR3-containing paired-end reads. TCRdb re-derived calls from the 5' RACE reads in MiXCR, one entry per CDR3 protein. The sample lists roughly 1.9 million distinct CDR3 sequences, roughly two fifths seen once, with approximately 22% in the top ten. Study-wide results and caveats: Compared with aged donors, long-lived donors showed fewer expanded clones, suggesting selection.

This clonotype was recorded a few times. As yet, its antigen is unknown. CDR1 LNHNV and CDR2 YYDKDF come from the germline V gene (reference sequence). The CDR3 totals 14 residues. The V and J ends lost 0 bases and 7 bases, in that order; junction bases with no gene match: 5. This TCR was recovered from a human donor in good health. Input material: blood. V usage is TRBV15 and J usage is TRBJ2-7; 8 bases are shared with TRBD1. The chain's CDR3 is CATSRDRTGREQYF. Written as DNA, the CDR3 is TGTGCCACCAGCAGAGATAGGACAGGGAGAGAGCAGTACTTC.